The 24 T cell receptor beta chains in this list originate from one sample, sequenced in a study of blood T cell dynamics during melanoma immunotherapy (dated by TCRdb to the early 2020s). Receptor libraries were prepared by the immunoSEQ multiplex PCR assay. In its TCRdb copy, this immuneACCESS table keeps in-frame sequences only and misses some clones. Where compared with another copy, unresolved V genes explain less than half of these, and the others have no known cause. Within this sample are 10,000 or so clones, with 85% of them counted one time only. 1% to 1.2% of the sample is taken by the ten largest. The sample's time point, from its label and the paper: week 3, after first cycle of checkpoint inhibitor. Sample: blood, taken from a patient treated with checkpoint blockade. Receptors were obtained from a human donor with melanoma.

The chain combines TRBV6-1 with TRBJ2-7; 8 positions match TRBD1. This CDR3 has 14 residues. Germline V lookup: CDR1 MNHNS, CDR2 SASEGT. The V and J ends lost 6 bases and 0 bases, in that order; junction bases with no gene match: 4. The CDR3 coding sequence is TGTGCCAGCAGGCCGACAGGGGCCTCCTACGAGCAGTACTTC. Amino acids: CASRPTGASYEQYF.

This chain uses TRBV7-3 with TRBJ2-2; no definite D call. Trimming took off 2 bases at V and 2 bases at J, with 6 bases between the two ends. This CDR3 region has 14 residues. In germline, CDR1 is SGHTA, CDR2 FQGTGA. The CDR3 bases are TGTGCCAGCAGCTTACGTACTAACACCGGGGAGCTGTTTTTT. Its translation is CASSLRTNTGELFF.

This clone was seen a handful of times. The V gene is TRBV4-3, the J gene TRBJ2-7; D gene uncertain. V was trimmed by 0 bases and J by 6 bases, leaving 12 bases between them. The germline V gene has CDR1 LGHNA and CDR2 YSLEER. This CDR3 comprises 14 residues. CDR3 sequence: CASSQDTSRAEQYF. The CDR3 DNA follows: TGCGCCAGCAGCCAAGATACATCTCGCGCCGAGCAGTACTTC.

The V call is TRBV4-3, the J call TRBJ1-2; no clear D gene. This CDR3 has 13 amino acids. CDR1 LGHNA and CDR2 YSLEER come from the germline V gene. V was shortened by 1 base and J by 7 bases, with 10 bases between the two germline ends. The CDR3 here is CASSQVVNSGYTF. The CDR3 DNA follows: TGCGCCAGCAGCCAAGTAGTGAACAGTGGCTACACCTTC.

This clone was seen more than once but under ten times. The chain couples TRBV19 to TRBJ1-5; 7 nucleotides match TRBD1. Germline trimming cut 1 base from V and 7 bases from J; bases unmatched to any gene: 1. There are 13 residues in the CDR3. In germline, CDR1 is LNHDA, CDR2 SQIVND (reference sequence). The CDR3, as DNA: TGTGCCAGTAGTATAGGGGACAGCCAGCCCCAGCATTTT. Translated: CASSIGDSQPQHF.

The J gene is TRBJ2-3, the V gene TRBV30, with TRBD1 identical over 7 bases. The V segment lost 3 bases and the J segment 3 bases; nucleotides outside the gene matches: 9. Looked up from germline, CDR1 is GTSNPN and CDR2 is SVGIG (reference sequence). This CDR3 contains 15 residues. The CDR3 coding sequence is TGTGCCTGGAGCAGCGGACAGGTCCAGACAGATACGCAGTATTTT. Encoded protein: CAWSSGQVQTDTQYF.

The CDR3 region has the DNA TGTGCCAGCAGCCCGGAGATGGGCCGGAACACTGAAGCTTTCTTT. It specifies CASSPEMGRNTEAFF. The chain joins TRBV28 to TRBJ1-1; D call uncertain. CDR3 length equals 15 residues. CDR1 and CDR2 from the germline V gene are MDHEN and SYDVKM. V gave up 6 bases and J gave up 1 base, with 15 bases separating them.

The chain links TRBV6-5 to TRBJ1-5; TRBD1 matches 10 bases. V gave up 6 bases and J gave up 5 bases; unmatched junction bases: 1. This CDR3 is built from 13 residues. CDR1 is MNHEY, CDR2 SVGAGI, per germline. The CDR3 DNA follows: TGTGCCAGCAGCGGGACAGGGGATCAGCCCCAGCATTTT. It translates to CASSGTGDQPQHF.

The V and J genes are TRBV27 and TRBJ1-1, with 7 bases identical to TRBD1. Trimming cost V 3 bases and J 1 base; bases outside gene matches: 2. Germline V gene lookup returns CDR1 MNHEY and CDR2 SMNVEV (reference sequence). The CDR3 covers 14 residues. The CDR3 region is CASSFRGTNTEAFF. The DNA of the CDR3 is TGTGCCAGCAGTTTCAGGGGGACGAACACTGAAGCTTTCTTT.

The chain carries TRBV15 and TRBJ2-1, with D perhaps matching TRBD2 (6 bases). V gave up 0 bases and J gave up 5 bases, with 11 bases separating them. CDR3 length equals 15 residues. CDR1 LNHNV and CDR2 YYDKDF come from the germline V gene (reference sequence). In DNA form, the CDR3 reads TGTGCCACCAGCAGAGATCCCGGGGGACACAATGAGCAGTTCTTC. Its protein product is CATSRDPGGHNEQFF.

This rearrangement joins TRBV5-1 to TRBJ2-7, with 10 bases lining up with TRBD1. The CDR3 has 16 residues. Trimming cost V 3 bases and J 4 bases; bases outside gene matches: 10. Germline V gene lookup returns CDR1 SGHRS and CDR2 YFSETQ. CDR3 bases: TGCGCCAGCAGCTCTTACCCCCGGGACAGGGGTTACGAGCAGTACTTC. It translates to CASSSYPRDRGYEQYF.

The chain is built from TRBV9 and TRBJ2-6; D uncertain. The germline V gene encodes CDR1 SGDLS and CDR2 YYNGEE. Trimming shortened V by 3 bases and J by 2 bases, and 12 bases separated the two germline ends. The CDR3 is made up of 16 amino acids. CDR3 sequence: CASSAALTPGANVLTF. The CDR3 nucleotides are TGTGCCAGCAGCGCGGCCCTAACTCCTGGGGCCAACGTCCTGACTTTC.

The rearrangement uses TRBV29-1 and TRBJ2-5; a weak D match, TRBD1 (6 bases). The end of the DNA aligns better with TRBJ2-7, so the J call may be wrong. Per the germline V gene, CDR1 is SQVTM and CDR2 is ANQGSEA. The CDR3 is made up of 15 amino acids. The CDR3 nucleotides are TGCAGCGTTGTTCTAGGCACAGGGTGGGGGTCCGAGCAGTACTTC. It yields the protein CSVVLGTGWGSEQYF.

The sample holds one count of this clone. The genes are TRBV15 and TRBJ2-7; D may be TRBD1 or TRBD2 (5 bases each). There are 17 residues in the CDR3. The germline V gene has CDR1 LNHNV and CDR2 YYDKDF (reference sequence). Deletions cut 3 bases from V and 2 bases from J, with 20 bases between. This chain's CDR3 is CATSRGPWGTGAYEQYF. DNA of the CDR3: TGTGCCACCAGCAGGGGTCCGTGGGGGACCGGGGCCTACGAGCAGTACTTC. The variable domain in full, with the rest retrieved from reference TRBV15 and TRBJ2-7, is DAMVIQNPRYQVTQFGKPVTLSCSQTLNHNVMYWYQQKSSQAPKLLFHYYDKDFNNEADTPDNFQSRRPNTSFCFLDIRSPGLGDTAMYLCATSRGPWGTGAYEQYFGPGTRLTVT.

The genes are TRBV6-1 and TRBJ2-4, with D possibly being TRBD2 (5 bases). Trimming took off 3 bases at V and 0 bases at J, with 12 bases between the two ends. The germline V gene has CDR1 MNHNS and CDR2 SASEGT. This CDR3 has 16 residues. The chain's CDR3 is CASSDPRSGAKNIQYF. As DNA, the CDR3 is TGTGCCAGCAGTGATCCACGGAGCGGAGCCAAAAACATTCAGTACTTC.

The chain is built from TRBV2 and TRBJ2-6, with no clear D. Germline V gives CDR1 SNHLY, CDR2 FYNNEI. With 8 bases removed from V and 4 bases from J, the gap between germline ends came to 12 bases. The CDR3 is 14 amino acids. The CDR3 bases are TGTGCCAGCCAAGTAGGCGGCGGGGCCAACGTCCTGACTTTC. This codes for CASQVGGGANVLTF.

J is TRBJ1-1 and V is TRBV5-5, with unresolved D. Trimming left V 5 bases short and J 1 base short, with 6 bases between. The length of the CDR3 is 12 residues. CDR1 and CDR2 (germline): SGHKS, YYEKEE (reference sequence). DNA of the CDR3: TGTGCCAGCAGTTTAACGAACACTGAAGCTTTCTTT. Translating gives CASSLTNTEAFF. Full variable domain (missing parts from reference TRBV5-5 and TRBJ1-1): DAGVTQSPTHLIKTRGQQVTLRCSPISGHKSVSWYQQVLGQGPQFIFQYYEKEERGRGNFPDRFSARQFPNYSSELNVNALLLGDSALYLCASSLTNTEAFFGQGTRLTVV.

V usage is TRBV18 and J usage is TRBJ2-1, with 12 bases aligning to TRBD2. The CDR3 is 17 residues long. Trimming took 3 bases from V and 4 from J; bases not matched to a gene: 7. From germline, CDR1 is KGHSH and CDR2 LQKENI. The CDR3 protein is CASSPRLAGDRYNEQFF. CDR3 DNA: TGTGCCAGCTCACCCCGACTAGCGGGGGACCGATACAATGAGCAGTTCTTC.

The V gene is TRBV7-6, the J gene TRBJ2-1; 11 bases fit TRBD2. The CDR3 extends over 19 amino acids. Germline V CDR1 and CDR2: SGHVS, FNYEAQ. V lost 2 bases to trimming and J lost 9 bases; unmatched junction nucleotides: 18. The CDR3 protein is CASSLNVGARLAGGIEQFF. The CDR3 region has the DNA TGTGCCAGCAGCTTAAATGTGGGGGCGCGGCTAGCGGGGGGTATTGAGCAGTTCTTC. The whole variable domain, filled in from reference TRBV7-6 and TRBJ2-1, reads GAGVSQSPRYKVTKRGQDVALRCDPISGHVSLYWYRQALGQGPEFLTYFNYEAQQDKSGLPNDRFSAERPEGSISTLTIQRTEQRDSAMYRCASSLNVGARLAGGIEQFFGPGTRLTVL.

The J gene is TRBJ1-6, the V gene TRBV7-8; D is ambiguous. V gave up 1 base and J gave up 8 bases, with 9 bases separating them. Germline V CDR1 and CDR2: SGHVS, FQNEAQ. The CDR3 sequence is 14 residues long. CDR3 in DNA: TGTGCCAGCAGCTTAGTCTACAAGGATTCACCCCTCCACTTT. This encodes CASSLVYKDSPLHF.

The gene calls are TRBV7-3 and TRBJ2-5; D is unclear. Germline V lookup: CDR1 SGHTA, CDR2 FQGTGA. The CDR3 is 18 residues long. The V and J ends lost 3 bases and 3 bases respectively, with 23 bases between them. The CDR3 region is CASSFSRLDSRYKETQYF. The DNA of the CDR3 is TGTGCCAGCAGCTTCAGTCGTTTGGATAGCAGGTATAAAGAGACCCAGTACTTC.

J is TRBJ1-1 and V is TRBV11-2, with TRBD1 identical over 10 bases. CDR3 length: 14 amino acids. Germline V CDR1 and CDR2: SGHAT, FQNNGV. The V gene end was trimmed by 9 bases and the J gene end by 3 bases; junction bases not matched to a gene: 7. CDR3 nucleotides: TGTGCCAGTGACAGGGGGCGAGGGTACACTGAAGCTTTCTTT. Protein product: CASDRGRGYTEAFF.

The chain joins TRBV15 to TRBJ2-2; D may correspond to TRBD1 or TRBD2 (5 bases each). This CDR3 region has 16 residues. The V and J ends lost 0 bases and 4 bases respectively, with 12 bases between them. CDR1 LNHNV and CDR2 YYDKDF come from the germline V gene (reference sequence). The CDR3 DNA reads TGTGCCACCAGCAGAGAACTCTCCGGGGCCACCGGGGAGCTGTTTTTT. Its protein product is CATSRELSGATGELFF.

The rearrangement uses TRBV5-5 and TRBJ1-2, with 11 bases identical to TRBD1. After removal of 3 bases from V and 6 bases from J, the junction contained 7 bases not matched to a gene. Looked up from germline, CDR1 is SGHKS and CDR2 is YYEKEE (reference sequence). CDR3 length: 15 residues. The CDR3 is CASSWGTGGIDGYTF. The CDR3, as DNA: TGTGCCAGCAGCTGGGGGACAGGGGGTATAGATGGCTACACCTTC.